This T cell receptor beta chain is drawn from a study of blood T cell repertoires in COVID-19. On the study more broadly: COVID-19 samples collected from the United States, Italy and Spain covered acute and convalescent phases. T cells, B-cell-depleted T cells, or PBMCs supplied cDNA or gDNA.

The CDR3 runs to 12 residues. Germline CDR1 SEHNR, CDR2 FQNEAQ (reference sequence). Losses at the gene ends were 1 base for V and 11 bases for J; bases not matched to a gene: 1. In the source study's methods: How many nucleated cells were present was estimated from reference gene primer amplification. The assay was immunoSEQ multiplex PCR, and TCRdb's table has in-frame clones only and misses some. From that table come the V and J calls and clone size; the DNA was used to work out D and trimming. This table has a few hundred thousand clones, 84% appearing once. The V call is TRBV7-9, the J call TRBJ2-3, with 9 bases fitting TRBD2. Specimen: peripheral blood. The clonotype comes from a woman aged 40-49 years who had recovered from COVID-19. CDR3 in amino acids: CASSLGLAEQYF. The CDR3 nucleotides are TGTGCCAGCAGCTTAGGACTAGCGGAGCAGTATTTT.